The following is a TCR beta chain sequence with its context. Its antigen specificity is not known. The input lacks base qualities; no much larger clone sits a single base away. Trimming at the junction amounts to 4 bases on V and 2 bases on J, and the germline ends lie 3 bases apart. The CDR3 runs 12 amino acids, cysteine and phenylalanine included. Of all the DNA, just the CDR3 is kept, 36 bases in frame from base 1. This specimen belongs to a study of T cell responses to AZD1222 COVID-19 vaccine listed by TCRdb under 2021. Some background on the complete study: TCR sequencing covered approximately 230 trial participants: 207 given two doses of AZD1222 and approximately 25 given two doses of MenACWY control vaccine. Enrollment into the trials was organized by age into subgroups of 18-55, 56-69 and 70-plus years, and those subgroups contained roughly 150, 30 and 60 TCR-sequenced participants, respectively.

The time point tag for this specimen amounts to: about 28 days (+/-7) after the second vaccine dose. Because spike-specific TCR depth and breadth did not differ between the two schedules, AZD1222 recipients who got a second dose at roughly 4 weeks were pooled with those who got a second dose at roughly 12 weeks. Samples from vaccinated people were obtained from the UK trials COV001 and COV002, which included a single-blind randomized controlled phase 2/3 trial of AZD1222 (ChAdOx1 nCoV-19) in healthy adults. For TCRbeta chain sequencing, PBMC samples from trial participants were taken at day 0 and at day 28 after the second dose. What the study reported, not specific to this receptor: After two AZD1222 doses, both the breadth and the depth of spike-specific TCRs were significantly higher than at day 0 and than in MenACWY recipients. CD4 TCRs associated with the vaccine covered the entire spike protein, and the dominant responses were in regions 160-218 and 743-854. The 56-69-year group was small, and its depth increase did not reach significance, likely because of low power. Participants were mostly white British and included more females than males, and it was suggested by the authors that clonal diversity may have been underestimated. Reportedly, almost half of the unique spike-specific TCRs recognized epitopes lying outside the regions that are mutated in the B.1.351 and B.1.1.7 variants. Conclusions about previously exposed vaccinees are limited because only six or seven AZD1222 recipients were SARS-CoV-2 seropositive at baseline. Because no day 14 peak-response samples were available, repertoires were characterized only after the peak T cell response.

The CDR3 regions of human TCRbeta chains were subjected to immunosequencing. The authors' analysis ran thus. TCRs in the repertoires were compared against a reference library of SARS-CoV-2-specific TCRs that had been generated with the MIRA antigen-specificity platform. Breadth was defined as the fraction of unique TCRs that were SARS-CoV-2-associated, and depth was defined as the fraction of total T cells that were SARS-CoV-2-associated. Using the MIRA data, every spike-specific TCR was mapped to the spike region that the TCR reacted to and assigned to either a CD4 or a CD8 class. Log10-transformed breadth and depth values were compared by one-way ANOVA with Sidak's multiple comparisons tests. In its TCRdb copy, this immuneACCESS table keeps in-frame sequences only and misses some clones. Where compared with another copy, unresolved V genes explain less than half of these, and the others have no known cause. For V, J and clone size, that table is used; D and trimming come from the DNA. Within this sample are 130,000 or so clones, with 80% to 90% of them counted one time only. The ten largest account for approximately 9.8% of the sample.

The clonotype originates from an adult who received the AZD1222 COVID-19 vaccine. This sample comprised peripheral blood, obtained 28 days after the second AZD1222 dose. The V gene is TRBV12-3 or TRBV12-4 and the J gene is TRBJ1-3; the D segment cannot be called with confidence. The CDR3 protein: CASSSAGNTIYF. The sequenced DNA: TGTGCCAGCAGTTCGGCTGGAAACACCATATATTTT.